This T cell receptor beta chain was sequenced during a study of siplizumab effects on memory and regulatory T cells. Assay: immunoSEQ multiplex PCR; the TCRdb copy retains only in-frame clones and omits some. The data show about 100,000 clones, just over 90% seen once. Germline values: CDR1 KGHSH, CDR2 LQKENI. This CDR3 is built from 15 residues. V was clipped by 3 bases and J by 2 bases; unmatched bases: 4. Notes on the study in general: Mappable alloreactive CD4+ clones were on average around 69% Treg-derived with siplizumab, around 25% in controls. The apparent diversity of naive T cells exceeded that of memory cells, and naive T cells seemed to make a major contribution to the alloresponse. Sequences below about 10^-5 frequency were poorly captured, and few alloreactive clones mapped to unstimulated subsets. Alloreactive sequences traceable to unstimulated CD4+ memory cells declined significantly under siplizumab.

A word on this clone: What it binds is not known.

The TCR originated in a human donor in good health. V is TRBV18 and J is TRBJ1-5; 7 bases map to TRBD1. Material for sequencing was Tregs sorted from blood. The CDR3 DNA reads as TGTGCCAGCTCACCCGGGACAGAGGGCAATCAGCCCCAGCATTTT. It translates to CASSPGTEGNQPQHF.